This entry lists 15 T cell receptor beta chains sequenced from one sample in a study of blood T cell repertoires in COVID-19. The table came from immunoSEQ multiplex PCR; TCRdb's copy has only in-frame clones and leaves some out. The table lists 100,000 to 150,000 clones, about four fifths of them singletons. The sequenced sample consisted of peripheral blood. Receptors were obtained from a woman between 50 and 59 years old with acute or convalescent COVID-19.

The chain combines TRBV19 with TRBJ1-6; maybe TRBD1 (6 bases). The CDR3 extends over 15 amino acids. Between the trimmed V and J ends, which lost 4 bases and 5 bases, there was a span of 12 bases. Germline loops: CDR1 LNHDA, CDR2 SQIVND (reference sequence). DNA for the CDR3: TGTGCCAGTAGTACCCCGGACAGAAATAATTCACCCCTCCACTTT. Translating it yields CASSTPDRNNSPLHF.

The chain carries TRBV4-2 and TRBJ2-1; TRBD2 aligns across 10 bases. Germline lookup yields CDR1 LGHNA and CDR2 YNFKEQ. The CDR3 consists of 17 residues. Germline trimming cut 2 bases from V and 1 base from J; bases unmatched to any gene: 5. Here the CDR3 DNA reads TGTGCCAGCAGCCAAAGGTTAGCGGGGGGTTCCTACAATGAGCAGTTCTTC. It translates to CASSQRLAGGSYNEQFF.

This chain joins TRBV13 and TRBJ1-6; 9 bases are shared with TRBD1. J was trimmed by 8 bases and V by 5 bases; bases with no gene match: 13. Germline V gives CDR1 PRHDT, CDR2 FYEKMQ (reference sequence). The CDR3 extends over 17 amino acids. CDR3 protein: CASSAYQQGALYSPLHF. As DNA, the CDR3 is TGTGCCAGCAGCGCCTACCAACAGGGGGCACTTTATTCACCCCTCCACTTT. Variable domain in full (rest from reference TRBV13 and TRBJ1-6): AAGVIQSPRHLIKEKRETATLKCYPIPRHDTVYWYQQGPGQDPQFLISFYEKMQSDKGSIPDRFSAQQFSDYHSELNMSSLELGDSALYFCASSAYQQGALYSPLHFGNGTRLTVT.

The chain uses TRBV19 and TRBJ1-5; 7 bases line up with TRBD1. The CDR3 runs to 14 residues. Germline CDR1 is LNHDA and CDR2 is SQIVND (reference sequence). With 8 bases clipped from V and 5 bases from J, the junction kept 9 bases outside the gene matches. Here the CDR3 reads CASSNSGGYQPQHF. CDR3 nucleotides: TGTGCCAGTTCCAATTCAGGGGGGTATCAGCCCCAGCATTTT.

This clone appeared a few times. This chain joins TRBV9 and TRBJ1-1, with TRBD1 as a possible D gene (6 bases). V was trimmed by 3 bases and J by 4 bases, leaving 13 bases between them. The CDR3 extends over 14 amino acids. Germline CDR1 SGDLS, CDR2 YYNGEE. CDR3 in amino acids: CASSAGGRGTEAFF. The CDR3 DNA sequence: TGTGCCAGCAGCGCCGGAGGCAGGGGCACTGAAGCTTTCTTT.

The chain combines TRBV5-1 with TRBJ1-1; weak D call: TRBD1 (5 bases). V shed 5 bases and J shed 0 bases, with 17 bases lying between them. The CDR3 extends over 16 amino acids. CDR1 is SGHRS, CDR2 YFSETQ, per germline. In nucleotides, the CDR3 is TGCGCCAGCAGTCCGCAAATCAGGGATATGAACACTGAAGCTTTCTTT. Translation gives CASSPQIRDMNTEAFF.

The genes are TRBV14 and TRBJ1-2; 9 bases map to TRBD1. Unmatched junction bases numbered 2, after V lost 2 bases and J lost 4 bases. Germline loops: CDR1 SGHDN, CDR2 FVKESK. The CDR3 is 14 residues long. The CDR3, as DNA: TGTGCCAGCAGCCAACGGGACAGGGCCTATGGCTACACCTTC. It specifies CASSQRDRAYGYTF.

The chain uses TRBV10-3 and TRBJ1-2; 9 bases align to TRBD1. The J segment lost 3 bases and the V segment lost 5 bases, leaving 7 bases of the junction unmatched. This CDR3 is 15 amino acids long. Germline lookup yields CDR1 ENHRY and CDR2 SYGVKD. CDR3 bases: TGTGCCATCAGTCCGGGACAGGGTATCGACTATGGCTACACCTTC. It yields the protein CAISPGQGIDYGYTF.

This clone has a single count. The rearrangement uses TRBV7-2 and TRBJ2-1; 7 bases are a match to TRBD2. The V and J ends lost 4 bases and 6 bases, in that order; junction bases with no gene match: 6. CDR1 SGHTA and CDR2 FQGNSA come from the germline V gene. The CDR3 has 14 amino acids. CDR3 sequence: CASSSLGGVNEQFF. CDR3 sequence (DNA): TGTGCCAGCAGCTCCCTTGGGGGGGTCAATGAGCAGTTCTTC.

The chain carries TRBV5-1 and TRBJ1-4, with D possibly TRBD1 on 5 matching bases. The germline V and J ends were trimmed by 3 bases and 8 bases, with 14 bases remaining between them. The CDR3 has 14 amino acids. CDR1 and CDR2 (germline): SGHRS, YFSETQ. CDR3 nucleotide sequence: TGCGCCAGCAGCTGGGCAGGGATGGGAGAAAAACTGTTTTTT. Translated: CASSWAGMGEKLFF.

In this sample, this clone turned up once. The rearrangement uses TRBV29-1 and TRBJ1-2; D remains ambiguous. Trimming shortened V by 7 bases and J by 6 bases, and 9 bases separated the two germline ends. The CDR3 loop spans 10 amino acids. CDR1 and CDR2 (germline): SQVTM, ANQGSEA. CDR3 region: CSAAGDGYTF. CDR3 sequence (DNA): TGCAGCGCTGCCGGGGATGGCTACACCTTC. The entire variable domain, with the rest obtained from reference TRBV29-1 and TRBJ1-2, is as follows: SAVISQKPSRDICQRGTSLTIQCQVDSQVTMMFWYRQQPGQSLTLIATANQGSEATYESGFVIDKFPISRPNLTFSTLTVSNMSPEDSSIYLCSAAGDGYTFGSGTRLTVV.

The chain recombines TRBV7-8 with TRBJ2-2; 9 nucleotides align to TRBD2. This CDR3 region has 16 residues. Germline V CDR1 and CDR2: SGHVS, FQNEAQ. The V segment lost 4 bases and the J segment 7 bases; nucleotides outside the gene matches: 10. The CDR3 sequence is CASSSLGTSQLGELFF. DNA for the CDR3: TGTGCCAGCAGCTCCTTGGGGACTAGCCAACTCGGGGAGCTGTTTTTT. The whole variable domain, remainder taken from reference TRBV7-8 and TRBJ2-2, is GAGVSQSPRYKVAKRGQDVALRCDPISGHVSLFWYQQALGQGPEFLTYFQNEAQLDKSGLPSDRFFAERPEGSVSTLKIQRTQQEDSAVYLCASSSLGTSQLGELFFGEGSRLTVL.

There are a few counts of this clone. The chain employs TRBV19 and TRBJ1-2, with TRBD1 as a possible D gene (5 bases). V lost 1 base and J lost 7, with 10 bases in between. Germline V gene data show CDR1 as LNHDA and CDR2 as SQIVND (reference sequence). The CDR3 has 13 amino acids. The CDR3 DNA reads TGTGCCAGTAGTATAGGAGCAGGGTTTGGCTACACCTTC. The encoded protein is CASSIGAGFGYTF.

The rearrangement links TRBV18 to TRBJ1-4, with D maybe TRBD1 (5 bases). This CDR3 is 16 amino acids long. The germline V gene has CDR1 KGHSH and CDR2 LQKENI. Trimming removed 0 bases at V and 3 bases at J, with 11 bases between. The CDR3, as DNA: TGTGCCAGCTCACCACCGGGCAGGGTGTCTAATGAAAAACTGTTTTTT. It codes for CASSPPGRVSNEKLFF.

This clone has a single count. The V gene is TRBV15, the J gene TRBJ2-1; D gene uncertain. Trimming removed 0 bases from V and 8 bases from J, with 11 bases in between. From germline, CDR1 is LNHNV and CDR2 YYDKDF (reference sequence). The CDR3 totals 14 residues. Here the CDR3 reads CATSRDRIADEQFF. The CDR3 bases are TGTGCCACCAGCAGAGATAGAATAGCTGATGAGCAGTTCTTC.